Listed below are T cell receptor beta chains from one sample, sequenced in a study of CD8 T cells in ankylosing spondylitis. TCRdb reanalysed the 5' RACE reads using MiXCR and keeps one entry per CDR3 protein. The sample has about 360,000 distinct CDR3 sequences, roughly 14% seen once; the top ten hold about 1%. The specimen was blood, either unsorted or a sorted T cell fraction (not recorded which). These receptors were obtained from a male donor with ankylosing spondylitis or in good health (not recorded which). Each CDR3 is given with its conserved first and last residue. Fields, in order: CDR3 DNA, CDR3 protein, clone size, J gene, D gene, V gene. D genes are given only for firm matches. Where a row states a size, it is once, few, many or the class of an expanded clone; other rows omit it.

CDR3nt: TGTGCCAGCAGTCCATCTCCAAGTACCAAAGAGACCCAGTACTTC; CDR3aa: CASSPSPSTKETQYF; abundance: few; j_gene: TRBJ2-5; d_gene: .; v_gene: TRBV7-2
CDR3nt: TGTGCCAGCAGCTTAGTCCCCGAGCTCGGTCGACTAGCGACCTACGAGCAGTACTTC; CDR3aa: CASSLVPELGRLATYEQYF; abundance: few; j_gene: TRBJ2-7; d_gene: TRBD2; v_gene: TRBV11-2
CDR3nt: TGTGCCAGCAGTGAGGGTCGATCGAACACTGAAGCTTTCTTT; CDR3aa: CASSEGRSNTEAFF; abundance: .; j_gene: TRBJ1-1; d_gene: .; v_gene: TRBV2
CDR3nt: TGTGCCAGCAGCAAAGAGAGGACAGGGCCCTACGAGCAGTACTTC; CDR3aa: CASSKERTGPYEQYF; abundance: few; j_gene: TRBJ2-7; d_gene: .; v_gene: TRBV21-1
CDR3nt: TGTGCCAGCAGCCCCAGGGGTAGGATGTGGAACACTGAAGCTTTCTTT; CDR3aa: CASSPRGRMWNTEAFF; abundance: .; j_gene: TRBJ1-1; d_gene: .; v_gene: TRBV3-1
CDR3nt: TGTGCCACCAGCAGAGAGGGCAGGTGGTCCGAGCAGTACTTC; CDR3aa: CATSREGRWSEQYF; abundance: few; j_gene: TRBJ2-7; d_gene: .; v_gene: TRBV15
CDR3nt: TGCGCCAGCAGCTTAGAGCGGGGGGCAAGGGATACGCAGTATTTT; CDR3aa: CASSLERGARDTQYF; abundance: .; j_gene: TRBJ2-3; d_gene: TRBD2; v_gene: TRBV5-1
CDR3nt: TGTGCCAGCAGCTTTCGACAGGGCCCCACCGGGGAGCTGTTTTTT; CDR3aa: CASSFRQGPTGELFF; abundance: .; j_gene: TRBJ2-2; d_gene: TRBD1; v_gene: TRBV5-6
CDR3nt: TGTGCCAGCAGCAACAGGGCGAGGGACTATGGCTACACCTTC; CDR3aa: CASSNRARDYGYTF; abundance: many; j_gene: TRBJ1-2; d_gene: .; v_gene: TRBV12-3/TRBV12-4
CDR3nt: TGTGCCAGCTCACCAGGGCTCACAGTTAATACTGAAGCTTTCTTT; CDR3aa: CASSPGLTVNTEAFF; abundance: .; j_gene: TRBJ1-1; d_gene: .; v_gene: TRBV18
CDR3nt: TGTGCCAGCAGCCAAGAGGGGGGCGAGACCCAGTACTTC; CDR3aa: CASSQEGGETQYF; abundance: .; j_gene: TRBJ2-5; d_gene: .; v_gene: TRBV4-2
CDR3nt: TGCAGTGCCCCGGGACAGGGGGCACTTCAGGAAAAACTGTTTTTT; CDR3aa: CSAPGQGALQEKLFF; abundance: .; j_gene: TRBJ1-4; d_gene: TRBD1; v_gene: TRBV20-1
CDR3nt: TGTGCCAGCACCGGGACCAGGAGGGTCAATGAGCAGTTCTTC; CDR3aa: CASTGTRRVNEQFF; abundance: .; j_gene: TRBJ2-1; d_gene: .; v_gene: TRBV6-2/TRBV6-3
CDR3nt: TGTGCCAGCAGTACCCGGACTAGCGGCTACAATGAGCAGTTCTTC; CDR3aa: CASSTRTSGYNEQFF; abundance: .; j_gene: TRBJ2-1; d_gene: TRBD2; v_gene: TRBV12-3/TRBV12-4
CDR3nt: TGTGCCAGCAGTTCGGGGCCCAGGGAGTCAGATACGCAGTATTTT; CDR3aa: CASSSGPRESDTQYF; abundance: .; j_gene: TRBJ2-3; d_gene: .; v_gene: TRBV6-5
CDR3nt: TGCGCCAGCAGCTTGGACATCGGCTACGAGCAGTACTTC; CDR3aa: CASSLDIGYEQYF; abundance: .; j_gene: TRBJ2-7; d_gene: .; v_gene: TRBV5-1
CDR3nt: TGCAGTGCTAGAAAACTAGCGGTCTCCTACAATGAGCAGTTCTTC; CDR3aa: CSARKLAVSYNEQFF; abundance: .; j_gene: TRBJ2-1; d_gene: TRBD2; v_gene: TRBV20-1
CDR3nt: TGCAGTGCTTCGGGACTAGCGGGACAGAACACCGGGGAGCTGTTTTTT; CDR3aa: CSASGLAGQNTGELFF; abundance: .; j_gene: TRBJ2-2; d_gene: TRBD2; v_gene: TRBV20-1
CDR3nt: TGTGCCAGCAGTGAATACGGCAGGGTTGAAGCTTTCTTT; CDR3aa: CASSEYGRVEAFF; abundance: many; j_gene: TRBJ1-1; d_gene: .; v_gene: TRBV25-1
CDR3nt: TGCAGCGTAAAACAGGGGAGCTATGGCTACACCTTC; CDR3aa: CSVKQGSYGYTF; abundance: .; j_gene: TRBJ1-2; d_gene: TRBD1; v_gene: TRBV29-1
CDR3nt: TGCGCCAGCAGCCCTAGGGTAGCGGGGGAGACCCAGTACTTC; CDR3aa: CASSPRVAGETQYF; abundance: few; j_gene: TRBJ2-5; d_gene: TRBD2; v_gene: TRBV5-1
CDR3nt: TGCGCCAGCAGCCAAGATGGGACAGGGGACACCGGGGAGCTGTTTTTT; CDR3aa: CASSQDGTGDTGELFF; abundance: .; j_gene: TRBJ2-2; d_gene: TRBD1; v_gene: TRBV4-1
CDR3nt: TGCAGTGCTAGTGCGGGACAGATTTTCACAGATACGCAGTATTTT; CDR3aa: CSASAGQIFTDTQYF; abundance: .; j_gene: TRBJ2-3; d_gene: .; v_gene: TRBV20-1
CDR3nt: TGTGCCATCAGTGAGGCGCTAGCGGGGGGGCCAGATACGCAGTATTTT; CDR3aa: CAISEALAGGPDTQYF; abundance: .; j_gene: TRBJ2-3; d_gene: TRBD2; v_gene: TRBV10-3
CDR3nt: TGCAGTTGCGGGCCCCCATCGTCGCAGTTCTTC; CDR3aa: CSCGPPSSQFF; abundance: .; j_gene: TRBJ2-1; d_gene: .; v_gene: TRBV20-1
CDR3nt: TGTGCCAGCAGCCCCGGGGGTCCCTCCTACAATGAGCAGTTCTTC; CDR3aa: CASSPGGPSYNEQFF; abundance: .; j_gene: TRBJ2-1; d_gene: .; v_gene: TRBV7-9
CDR3nt: TGTGCCAGCAGTGCCGGCGGAGGGGGTTCCTACGAGCAGTACTTC; CDR3aa: CASSAGGGGSYEQYF; abundance: .; j_gene: TRBJ2-7; d_gene: .; v_gene: TRBV2
CDR3nt: TGTGCCAGCAGCTTAGACACAGGGAGCGCCTACGAGCAGTACTTC; CDR3aa: CASSLDTGSAYEQYF; abundance: .; j_gene: TRBJ2-7; d_gene: .; v_gene: TRBV11-3
CDR3nt: TGTGCCAGCAGTTCAGCGACAAATGGGGAGCTGTTTTTT; CDR3aa: CASSSATNGELFF; abundance: .; j_gene: TRBJ2-2; d_gene: .; v_gene: TRBV2
CDR3nt: TGCGCCAGCAGTCCTATAGCGGGGGGGGTGACGCAGTATTTT; CDR3aa: CASSPIAGGVTQYF; abundance: .; j_gene: TRBJ2-3; d_gene: TRBD2; v_gene: TRBV10-2
CDR3nt: TGTGCCATCAGTGCAGGACTAGCGGGAGAGTATGAGCAGTTCTTC; CDR3aa: CAISAGLAGEYEQFF; abundance: .; j_gene: TRBJ2-1; d_gene: TRBD2; v_gene: TRBV10-3
CDR3nt: TGTGCCAGCAGTTACATGCGGGAGGGCCCCGATACGCAGTATTTT; CDR3aa: CASSYMREGPDTQYF; abundance: few; j_gene: TRBJ2-3; d_gene: TRBD2; v_gene: TRBV6-5
CDR3nt: TGTGCCAGCAGTTTAAAGGGACAGGGGGACTACGAGCAGTACTTC; CDR3aa: CASSLKGQGDYEQYF; abundance: many; j_gene: TRBJ2-7; d_gene: TRBD1; v_gene: TRBV12-3/TRBV12-4
CDR3nt: TGTGCCAGCAGCCAAGATACAGTTTCCGCGTCCTACGAGCAGTACTTC; CDR3aa: CASSQDTVSASYEQYF; abundance: few; j_gene: TRBJ2-7; d_gene: .; v_gene: TRBV4-2
CDR3nt: TGTGCCAGTGCGTACCAGAACGCCTACGAGCAGTACTTC; CDR3aa: CASAYQNAYEQYF; abundance: .; j_gene: TRBJ2-7; d_gene: .; v_gene: TRBV27